This is a list of T cell receptor beta chains from one sample in a study of human T cells and chemical hapten exposure. In TCRdb, the RACE reads were re-called with MiXCR into one record per CDR3 protein. The data hold 55,000 to 80,000 distinct CDR3 sequences, with around 10% observed a single time. Sequenced here: whole blood, sampled in connection with sensitization to the hapten diphenylcyclopropenone (DPC). All receptors come from a woman younger than 45 with alopecia areata. Some clones in this sample may be carry-over from other donors' samples. Both conserved end residues are part of each CDR3. Fields, in order: clone size, J gene, D gene, V gene, CDR3 DNA, CDR3 protein. A D gene is named only where the DNA matches it firmly. A clone size is listed for some rows: how often the clone was seen (once, few, many), or a class if it is expanded.

many,TRBJ2-3,TRBD1,TRBV6-5,TGTGCCAGCAGTTCAGGGGGCGCGGTAGATACGCAGTATTTT,CASSSGGAVDTQYF
many,TRBJ1-1,TRBD1,TRBV6-5,TGTGCCAGCAGAGGGACAGGGAAGAACACTGAAGCTTTCTTT,CASRGTGKNTEAFF
few,TRBJ2-1,TRBD2,TRBV5-6,TGTGCCAGCAGCTCAGGACTAGCGGGAGGGATCTACAATGAGCAGTTCTTC,CASSSGLAGGIYNEQFF
many,TRBJ2-3,-,TRBV7-6,TGTGCCAGCAGCTTAGAGGATGTGGGAACAGATACGCAGTATTTT,CASSLEDVGTDTQYF
-,TRBJ2-2,-,TRBV7-2,TGTGCCAGCACCCGGACCGGGGAGCTGTTTTTT,CASTRTGELFF
many,TRBJ1-5,-,TRBV20-1,TGCAGTGCTAGACGTAACACAGGGCGGCAGCCCCAGCATTTT,CSARRNTGRQPQHF
few,TRBJ2-1,-,TRBV18,TGTGCCAGCTCACCACCGGCACAGGGAGTGAATGAGCAGTTCTTC,CASSPPAQGVNEQFF
many,TRBJ1-4,-,TRBV7-2,TGTGCCAGCAGCTTAGCGATGAGTGAAAAACTGTTTTTT,CASSLAMSEKLFF
-,TRBJ2-7,TRBD2,TRBV29-1,TGCAGCGCCGAGACTAGCCCCTCCTACGAGCAGTACTTC,CSAETSPSYEQYF
-,TRBJ2-7,-,TRBV5-1,TGCGCCAGCAGCTTGATGGTAGGGGGCGAGCAGTACTTC,CASSLMVGGEQYF
-,TRBJ2-3,TRBD1,TRBV12-5,TGTGCTAGTGGTTCGGGGACAGGGGGGACAGATACGCAGTATTTT,CASGSGTGGTDTQYF